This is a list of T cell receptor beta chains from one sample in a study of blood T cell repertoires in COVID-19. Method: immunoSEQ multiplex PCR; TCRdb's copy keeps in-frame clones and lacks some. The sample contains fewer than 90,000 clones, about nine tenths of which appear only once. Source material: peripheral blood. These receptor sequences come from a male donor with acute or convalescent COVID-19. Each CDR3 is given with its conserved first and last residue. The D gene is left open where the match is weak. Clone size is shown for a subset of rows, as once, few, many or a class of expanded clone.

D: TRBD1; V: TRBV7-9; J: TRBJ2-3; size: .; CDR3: CASSLGQGQGTQYF; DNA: TGTGCCAGCAGCTTGGGACAGGGGCAGGGTACGCAGTATTTT
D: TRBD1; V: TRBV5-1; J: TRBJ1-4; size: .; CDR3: CASSPRQGDEKLFF; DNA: TGCGCCAGCAGCCCCCGACAGGGGGATGAAAAACTGTTTTTT
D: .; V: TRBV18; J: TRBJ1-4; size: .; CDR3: CASSPPATNEKLFF; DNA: TGTGCCAGCTCACCGCCAGCAACTAATGAAAAACTGTTTTTT
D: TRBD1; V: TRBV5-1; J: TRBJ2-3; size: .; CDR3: CASSLDLDRGTDTQYF; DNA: TGCGCCAGCAGCTTGGATCTCGACAGGGGGACAGATACGCAGTATTTT
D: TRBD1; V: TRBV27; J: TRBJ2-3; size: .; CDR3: CASTNGQGTDTQYF; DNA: TGTGCCAGCACCAACGGACAGGGCACAGATACGCAGTATTTT
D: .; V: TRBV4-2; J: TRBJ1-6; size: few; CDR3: CASSPQVLSPLHF; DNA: TGTGCCAGCAGCCCACAGGTTCTGTCACCCCTCCACTTT
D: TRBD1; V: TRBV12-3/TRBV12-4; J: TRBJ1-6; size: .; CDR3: CASRTGRNSPLHF; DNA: TGTGCCAGCAGGACAGGGCGTAATTCACCCCTCCACTTT
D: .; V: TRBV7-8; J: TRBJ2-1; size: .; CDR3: CASTRTQGYNEQFF; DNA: TGTGCCAGCACCAGAACCCAGGGCTACAATGAGCAGTTCTTC
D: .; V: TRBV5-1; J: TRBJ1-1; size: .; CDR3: CASSFKSQDTEAFF; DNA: TGCGCCAGCAGCTTCAAATCTCAGGACACTGAAGCTTTCTTT
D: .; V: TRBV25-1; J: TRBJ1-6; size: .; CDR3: CASSLGGDYSPLHF; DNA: TGTGCCAGCAGCCTCGGGGGGGATTATTCACCCCTCCACTTT
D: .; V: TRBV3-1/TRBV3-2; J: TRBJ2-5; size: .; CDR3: CASSQGRTQETQYF; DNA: TGTGCCAGCAGCCAAGGACGGACACAAGAGACCCAGTACTTC
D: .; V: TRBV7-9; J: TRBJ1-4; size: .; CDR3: CASSSDGGRGEKLFF; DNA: TGTGCCAGCAGCTCCGACGGAGGGAGGGGTGAAAAACTGTTTTTT
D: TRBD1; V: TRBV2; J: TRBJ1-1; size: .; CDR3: CASSETGGEAFF; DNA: TGTGCCAGCAGCGAAACAGGGGGAGAAGCTTTCTTT
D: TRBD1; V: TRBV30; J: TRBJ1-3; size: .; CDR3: CAWSVGTGEGNTIYF; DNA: TGTGCCTGGAGTGTAGGTACAGGGGAAGGAAACACCATATATTTT
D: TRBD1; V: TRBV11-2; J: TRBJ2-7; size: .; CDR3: CASSKFYRDRANEQYF; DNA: TGTGCCAGCAGCAAGTTCTACCGGGACAGGGCCAACGAGCAGTACTTC
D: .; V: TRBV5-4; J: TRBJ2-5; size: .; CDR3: CASSLDGGGETQYF; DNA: TGTGCCAGCAGCTTGGATGGGGGAGGAGAGACCCAGTACTTC
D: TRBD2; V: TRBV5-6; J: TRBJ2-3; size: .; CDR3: CASSGPSGGITDTQYF; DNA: TGTGCCAGCAGCGGGCCTAGCGGGGGAATCACAGATACGCAGTATTTT
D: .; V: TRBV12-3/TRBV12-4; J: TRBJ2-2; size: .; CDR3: CASRGRYTGELFF; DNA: TGTGCCAGCAGGGGCCGTTACACCGGGGAGCTGTTTTTT
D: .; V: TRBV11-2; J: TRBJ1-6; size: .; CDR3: CASSLWDLGNSPLHF; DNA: TGTGCCAGCAGCTTATGGGACTTAGGAAATTCACCCCTCCACTTT
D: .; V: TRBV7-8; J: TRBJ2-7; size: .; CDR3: CASSPSSYEQYF; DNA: TGTGCCAGCAGCCCCAGCTCCTACGAGCAGTACTTC